The sequence of this T cell receptor beta chain was determined in a study of blood T cells in healthy people across ages. Then a second PCR, running roughly 7 to 12 cycles, was carried out with a sample-barcoded 5' primer and a J-beta primer mix. TCRdb re-derived calls from the 5' RACE reads in MiXCR, one entry per CDR3 protein. The table records over 1,500,000 distinct CDR3 sequences, about 50% of them present only once. The CDR3 spans 11 residues. Germline CDR1 reads MDHEN; CDR2 reads SYDVKM. Trimming took off 5 bases at V and 7 bases at J, with 8 bases between the two ends. General observations from the study: The unsorted PBMCs prevented any conclusive comparison of naive versus antigen-experienced cells.

This clonotype has a single count. Its antigen is unknown. The clonotype was recovered from a woman aged 35 to 49 in good health. The sequenced material came from blood. The rearrangement uses TRBV28 and TRBJ1-1; D call uncertain. Written as DNA, the CDR3 is TGTGCCAGCAGTAGATGGGGTGAAGCTTTCTTT. This sequence encodes CASSRWGEAFF.